This TCR beta chain was documented in a study of blood T cell repertoires in COVID-19. Generated by immunoSEQ multiplex PCR, the TCRdb table keeps only in-frame clones and is missing some. This table has 10,000 to 15,000 clones, about three quarters appearing once. Recruited during active infection, patients (from Seattle) were subsequently followed longitudinally. The CDR3 totals 17 residues. Losses at the gene ends were 5 bases for V and 4 bases for J; bases not matched to a gene: 14. The germline V gene encodes CDR1 SGHVS and CDR2 FNYEAQ. J is TRBJ2-5 and V is TRBV7-6, with TRBD2 matching 9 bases. This receptor was identified in a man in his sixties with COVID-19, enrolled during active disease. The sample was peripheral blood. CDR3 in amino acids: CASSIRSGGGAGETQYF. In DNA, the CDR3 is TGTGCCAGCAGCATAAGATCTGGCGGGGGGGCCGGAGAGACCCAGTACTTC.